These T cell receptor beta chains were read from a single sample in a study of cytomegalovirus exposure and HLA in healthy donors. The protocol was immunoSEQ multiplex PCR, while the TCRdb copy is restricted to in-frame clones and leaves out a portion. Found here are hundreds of thousands of clones, roughly 90% of them singletons; the top ten hold over 0.75%. Specimen: PBMCs. These receptors were obtained from a woman aged 18 to 35 in good health and CMV-seronegative. CDR3s include the opening cysteine and the closing phenylalanine or tryptophan. The D gene is left open where the match is weak. Size values are once, few and many counts, or a class for expanded clones, and some rows have none.

v_gene	d_gene	j_gene	abundance	CDR3aa	CDR3nt
TRBV6-1	TRBD2	TRBJ2-3	NA	CASSEARGGTDTQYF	TGTGCCAGCAGTGAAGCGCGGGGGGGCACAGATACGCAGTATTTT
TRBV5-1	TRBD1	TRBJ1-1	NA	CASSLGAGGTEAFF	TGCGCCAGCAGCTTGGGAGCAGGGGGCACTGAAGCTTTCTTT
TRBV5-1	NA	TRBJ1-4	once	CASSLAGRNEKLFF	TGCGCCAGCAGCTTGGCGGGGAGGAATGAAAAACTGTTTTTT
TRBV7-9	TRBD1	TRBJ1-4	medium-sized	CAFEGGADEKLFF	TGTGCCTTTGAAGGGGGCGCTGATGAAAAACTGTTTTTT
TRBV7-9	NA	TRBJ1-5	NA	CASSVRHSEHF	TGTGCCAGCAGCGTCCGACACTCCGAGCATTTT
TRBV5-6	NA	TRBJ1-1	NA	CASSLVGGQNTEAFF	TGTGCCAGCAGCTTGGTTGGGGGACAGAACACTGAAGCTTTCTTT
TRBV10-3	NA	TRBJ1-4	NA	CAISEPVLNEKLFF	TGTGCCATCAGTGAGCCCGTCCTTAATGAAAAACTGTTTTTT
TRBV28	NA	TRBJ2-5	NA	CAIGGAGETQYF	TGTGCCATAGGAGGGGCCGGGGAGACCCAGTACTTC
TRBV23-1	TRBD1	TRBJ2-7	NA	CASGRGGQGDKYEQYF	TGCGCCAGCGGACGGGGTGGACAGGGGGATAAGTACGAGCAGTACTTC
TRBV28	NA	TRBJ2-7	NA	CASSLVGLYSYEQYF	TGTGCCAGCAGTTTGGTGGGACTGTATTCCTACGAGCAGTACTTC
TRBV2	NA	TRBJ2-1	NA	CASSVLESGYEQFF	TGTGCCAGCAGTGTTCTGGAGTCCGGATATGAGCAGTTCTTC
TRBV6-5	NA	TRBJ1-1	once	CASSYIGEAFF	TGTGCCAGCAGTTACATCGGGGAAGCTTTCTTT
TRBV30	NA	TRBJ2-2	few	CAWSPLQTGELFF	TGTGCCTGGAGTCCTTTACAAACCGGGGAGCTGTTTTTT
TRBV5-1	TRBD2	TRBJ2-2	NA	CASSPGLAGTGELFF	TGCGCCAGCAGCCCTGGACTAGCGGGCACCGGGGAGCTGTTTTTT
TRBV2	NA	TRBJ1-4	NA	CASSEGGSNEKLFF	TGTGCCAGCAGTGAAGGCGGTTCTAATGAAAAACTGTTTTTT
TRBV7-9	TRBD1	TRBJ2-6	NA	CASSLGSRDRPSGANVLTF	TGTGCCAGCAGCTTAGGGTCCCGGGACAGGCCCTCTGGGGCCAACGTCCTGACTTTC
TRBV2	TRBD2	TRBJ2-7	once	CASRLTSGDSYEQYF	TGTGCCAGCAGGCTGACTAGCGGGGATTCCTACGAGCAGTACTTC
TRBV5-1	NA	TRBJ1-1	once	CASSFTVGYTEAFF	TGCGCCAGCAGCTTTACAGTCGGATACACTGAAGCTTTCTTT
TRBV4-1	TRBD2	TRBJ2-2	NA	CASSQGTSGGYTGELFF	TGCGCCAGCAGCCAAGGGACTAGCGGGGGGTACACCGGGGAGCTGTTTTTT
TRBV2	TRBD2	TRBJ2-1	NA	CASRPGLALTNEQFF	TGTGCCAGCAGACCCGGACTAGCCCTCACCAATGAGCAGTTCTTC
TRBV28	NA	TRBJ2-2	NA	CASSWGLRQRSGELFF	TGTGCCAGCAGTTGGGGCCTACGGCAAAGATCCGGGGAGCTGTTTTTT
TRBV2	TRBD1	TRBJ1-2	NA	CASIRTGKFYGYTF	TGTGCCAGCATCCGGACAGGGAAGTTCTATGGCTACACCTTC
TRBV6-1	NA	TRBJ2-3	NA	CASSEGRGRSTDTQYF	TGTGCCAGCAGTGAAGGAAGGGGCCGAAGCACAGATACGCAGTATTTT
TRBV18	NA	TRBJ1-6	NA	CASSRGGSPLHF	TGTGCCAGCTCGCGAGGGGGTTCACCCCTCCACTTT
TRBV4-1	TRBD1	TRBJ1-4	NA	CASSLDREREKLFF	TGCGCCAGCAGCCTGGACAGGGAGAGAGAAAAACTGTTTTTT
TRBV7-8	NA	TRBJ1-3	NA	CASSLIFLGEARSGNTIYF	TGTGCCAGCAGCTTAATTTTCTTGGGGGAGGCCCGCTCTGGAAACACCATATATTTT
TRBV28	TRBD2	TRBJ2-1	NA	CAIRGGGGPSLEQFF	TGTGCCATCCGAGGCGGGGGAGGCCCCTCTCTGGAGCAGTTCTTC
TRBV7-9	NA	TRBJ1-1	NA	CASAVSDEAFF	TGTGCCAGCGCCGTGAGCGATGAAGCTTTCTTT
TRBV18	NA	TRBJ1-2	NA	CASSAGDGYTF	TGTGCCAGCTCAGCGGGCGACGGCTACACCTTC
TRBV15	TRBD1	TRBJ2-7	NA	CATSRGTGSSYEQYF	TGTGCCACCAGCAGAGGGACAGGTAGCTCCTACGAGCAGTACTTC
TRBV28	NA	TRBJ2-7	NA	CASSFSQGLLYEQYF	TGTGCCAGCAGTTTTTCCCAGGGATTGTTGTACGAGCAGTACTTC
TRBV5-1	TRBD1	TRBJ2-7	NA	CASSSTGAGEQYF	TGCGCCAGCAGCTCGACAGGGGCGGGGGAGCAGTACTTC
TRBV6-1	TRBD2	TRBJ2-1	NA	CASSVLAAIHNEQFF	TGTGCCAGCAGTGTCCTAGCGGCCATCCACAATGAGCAGTTCTTC
TRBV6-1	NA	TRBJ2-7	NA	CASSLQGAYEQYF	TGTGCCAGCAGTTTGCAGGGTGCCTACGAGCAGTACTTC
TRBV19	TRBD2	TRBJ2-2	few	CASTSGLNTGELFF	TGTGCCAGCACTAGCGGCTTGAACACCGGGGAGCTGTTTTTT
TRBV5-1	NA	TRBJ2-5	NA	CASSPGTAGETQYF	TGCGCCAGCAGCCCCGGGACGGCGGGGGAGACCCAGTACTTC
TRBV5-1	TRBD1	TRBJ1-1	NA	CASRPDRGDENTEAFF	TGCGCCAGCAGACCCGACAGGGGGGACGAAAACACTGAAGCTTTCTTT
TRBV27	NA	TRBJ1-1	NA	CASSQTGNTEAFF	TGTGCCAGCAGCCAGACAGGGAACACTGAAGCTTTCTTT
TRBV2	TRBD1	TRBJ2-7	few	CASRGRTGGYF	TGTGCCAGCCGGGGGCGGACAGGGGGTTACTTC
TRBV2	NA	TRBJ1-1	NA	CASSREGGTEAFF	TGTGCCAGCAGCAGGGAGGGGGGGACTGAAGCTTTCTTT
TRBV27	TRBD1	TRBJ1-2	NA	CASSSPSRDSRGYTF	TGTGCCAGCAGTTCCCCTTCTCGGGACAGCCGCGGCTACACCTTC
TRBV9	TRBD2	TRBJ2-3	NA	CASSADPVGLDTDTQYF	TGTGCCAGCAGCGCAGACCCAGTGGGACTAGACACAGATACGCAGTATTTT
TRBV7-2	NA	TRBJ2-3	NA	CASSSGSSKYF	TGTGCCAGCAGCTCGGGATCCTCTAAATATTTT
TRBV5-1	NA	TRBJ1-1	NA	CASSLEQGDGEAFF	TGCGCCAGCAGCTTGGAGCAGGGCGATGGTGAAGCTTTCTTT
TRBV25-1	TRBD2	TRBJ2-7	NA	CASSIIAGGPYEQYF	TGTGCCAGCAGTATCATAGCGGGAGGCCCCTACGAGCAGTACTTC
TRBV4-1	NA	TRBJ2-1	once	CASSRQGLGNEQFF	TGCGCCAGCAGCCGCCAGGGGCTCGGCAATGAGCAGTTCTTC
TRBV28	NA	TRBJ1-4	NA	CASSLGGGGGKLFF	TGTGCCAGCAGTTTGGGAGGGGGAGGAGGAAAACTGTTTTTT
TRBV21-1	NA	TRBJ2-5	NA	CASTGLDAETQYF	TGTGCCAGTACGGGACTAGACGCAGAGACCCAGTACTTC
TRBV19	TRBD1	TRBJ2-7	few	CASSPGTGLQQYF	TGTGCCAGTAGTCCCGGGACAGGGCTCCAGCAGTACTTC
TRBV5-6	NA	TRBJ1-2	NA	CASSLFLFGYTF	TGTGCCAGCAGCTTGTTTCTGTTTGGCTACACCTTC
TRBV10-2	TRBD1	TRBJ1-4	NA	CATHPGQINEKLFF	TGCGCCACTCATCCGGGACAGATAAATGAAAAACTGTTTTTT
TRBV5-1	TRBD2	TRBJ2-1	NA	CASSLPAGGTYNEQFF	TGCGCCAGCAGCCTCCCTGCGGGGGGAACGTACAATGAGCAGTTCTTC
TRBV5-4	TRBD2	TRBJ2-2	NA	CASSLRLAGGGGELFF	TGTGCCAGCAGCCTTAGACTAGCGGGAGGAGGCGGGGAGCTGTTTTTT
TRBV2	TRBD2	TRBJ2-1	NA	CASSEGAGTSGPEQFF	TGTGCCAGCAGTGAAGGGGCCGGGACTAGCGGCCCTGAGCAGTTCTTC